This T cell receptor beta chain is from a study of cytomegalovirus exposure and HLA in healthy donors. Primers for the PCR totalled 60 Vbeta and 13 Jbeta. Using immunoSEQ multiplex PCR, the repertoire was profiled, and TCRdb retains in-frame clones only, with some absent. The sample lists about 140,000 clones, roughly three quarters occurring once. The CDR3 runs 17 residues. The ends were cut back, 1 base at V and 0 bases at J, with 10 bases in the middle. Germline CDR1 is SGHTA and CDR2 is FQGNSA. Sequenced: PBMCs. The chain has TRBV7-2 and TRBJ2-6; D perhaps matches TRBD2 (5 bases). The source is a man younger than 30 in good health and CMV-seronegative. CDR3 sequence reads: CASSLGSRVSGANVLTF. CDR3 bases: TGTGCCAGCAGCTTAGGGTCGCGGGTCTCTGGGGCCAACGTCCTGACTTTC.